This TCR beta chain was captured in a study of identical twins. This clonotype was observed at least ten times. What it binds is not known. The germline CDR1 and CDR2 sequences are LGHDT and YNNKEL (reference sequence). The CDR3 is 15 residues long. Trimming removed 4 bases from V and 0 bases from J, with 12 bases in between. The study's findings and limits: Alpha sequences out of frame and shared by twins had excess low generation probability.

From the 5' RACE reads, TCRdb called clonotypes with MiXCR, one entry per CDR3 protein. Here the sample spans around 510,000 distinct CDR3 sequences, approximately 14% being singletons. The same sample was also used in a study of yellow fever vaccine responses in identical twins.

V is TRBV3-1 and J is TRBJ1-1, with a weak D call TRBD1 (6 bases). The TCR was taken from a woman between 18 and 29 years old in good health. Sequencing used CD4+ T cells sorted from blood. The CDR3 is CASSLGQTMNTEAFF. As DNA, the CDR3 is TGTGCCAGCAGCCTCGGACAGACCATGAACACTGAAGCTTTCTTT.